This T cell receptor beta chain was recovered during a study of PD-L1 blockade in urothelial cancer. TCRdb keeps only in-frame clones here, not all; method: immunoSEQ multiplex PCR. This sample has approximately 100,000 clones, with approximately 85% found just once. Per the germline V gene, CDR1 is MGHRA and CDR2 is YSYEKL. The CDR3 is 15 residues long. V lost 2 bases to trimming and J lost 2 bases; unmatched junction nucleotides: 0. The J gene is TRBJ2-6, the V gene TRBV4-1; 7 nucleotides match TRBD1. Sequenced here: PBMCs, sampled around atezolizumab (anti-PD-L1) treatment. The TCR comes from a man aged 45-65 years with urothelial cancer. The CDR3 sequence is CASSQQGAGANVLTF. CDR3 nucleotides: TGCGCCAGCAGCCAACAGGGGGCTGGGGCCAACGTCCTGACTTTC.